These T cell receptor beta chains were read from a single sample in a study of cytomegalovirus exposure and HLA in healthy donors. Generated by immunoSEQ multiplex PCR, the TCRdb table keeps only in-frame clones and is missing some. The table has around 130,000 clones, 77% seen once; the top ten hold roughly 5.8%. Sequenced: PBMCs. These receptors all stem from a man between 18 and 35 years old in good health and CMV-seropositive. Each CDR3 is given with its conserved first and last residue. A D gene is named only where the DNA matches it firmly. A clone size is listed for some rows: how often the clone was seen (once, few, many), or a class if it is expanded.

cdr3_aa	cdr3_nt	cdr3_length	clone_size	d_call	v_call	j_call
CASRRQGAGNQPQHF	TGTGCCAGCAGGAGACAGGGGGCTGGCAATCAGCCCCAGCATTTT	15	-	TRBD1	TRBV2	TRBJ1-5
CASRSFGGYTF	TGTGCCAGCAGATCTTTCGGTGGCTACACCTTC	11	-	-	TRBV6-5	TRBJ1-2
CASSFGGSYGYTF	TGCGCCAGCAGCTTTGGGGGGTCCTATGGCTACACCTTC	13	-	-	TRBV5-1	TRBJ1-2
CASRRDSSGQPQHF	TGTGCCAGCAGACGGGACAGCTCGGGACAGCCCCAGCATTTT	14	-	TRBD1	TRBV6-5	TRBJ1-5
CASRRTGGESPLHF	TGTGCCAGCAGGCGGACAGGGGGAGAGTCACCCCTCCACTTT	14	-	TRBD1	TRBV5-5	TRBJ1-6
CAISESPGQPYGYTF	TGTGCCATCAGTGAGTCTCCGGGACAGCCTTATGGCTACACCTTC	15	-	TRBD1	TRBV10-3	TRBJ1-2
CASSYTSGGYNEQFF	TGTGCCAGCAGCTATACTAGCGGGGGATACAATGAGCAGTTCTTC	15	-	TRBD2	TRBV9	TRBJ2-1
CASSSLGLLSEQYF	TGTGCCAGCAGTTCCCTGGGGCTCCTCTCCGAGCAGTACTTC	14	-	-	TRBV28	TRBJ2-7
CASSLGLGTGDGYTF	TGTGCCAGCAGCTTAGGACTCGGGACTGGAGATGGCTACACCTTC	15	-	-	TRBV7-9	TRBJ1-2
CASSPVTGADTEAFF	TGTGCCAGCAGCCCGGTGACAGGTGCGGACACTGAAGCTTTCTTT	15	-	-	TRBV13	TRBJ1-1
CASSQGQNTEAFF	TGTGCCAGCAGCCAAGGGCAGAACACTGAAGCTTTCTTT	13	-	-	TRBV14	TRBJ1-1
CSAEGQRTGELFF	TGCAGCGCCGAAGGACAGCGCACCGGGGAGCTGTTTTTT	13	-	-	TRBV29-1	TRBJ2-2
CSVEEGSLFETQYF	TGCAGCGTTGAAGAAGGTAGCTTATTCGAGACCCAGTACTTC	14	-	-	TRBV29-1	TRBJ2-5
CASRHSTGELFF	TGTGCCAGCCGACATTCCACCGGGGAGCTGTTTTTT	12	-	-	TRBV7-8	TRBJ2-2
CASSLEGARDQPQHF	TGTGCCAGCAGCTTAGAGGGGGCCAGGGATCAGCCCCAGCATTTT	15	-	TRBD1	TRBV7-9	TRBJ1-5
CASSPSGQPQHF	TGTGCCAGCTCACCGTCCGGGCAGCCCCAGCATTTT	12	-	-	TRBV18	TRBJ1-5
CASSPTAGRGSGNTIYF	TGTGCCAGCAGCCCCACCGCGGGCAGGGGCTCTGGAAACACCATATATTTT	17	-	-	TRBV7-2	TRBJ1-3
CASSLYSSTGVNTEVFF	TGTGCCAGCAGCTTATATTCGTCCACAGGGGTGAACACTGAAGTTTTCTTT	17	-	TRBD1	TRBV7-2	TRBJ1-1
CASSLWTGLGTSGNEQYF	TGTGCCAGCAGTTTATGGACAGGGCTCGGGACTAGCGGGAACGAGCAGTACTTC	18	-	TRBD2	TRBV28	TRBJ2-7
CASSLKRNYGYTF	TGTGCCAGCAGCTTGAAACGGAACTATGGCTACACCTTC	13	few	-	TRBV5-6	TRBJ1-2
CASSVAGGKDEQFF	TGTGCCAGCAGCGTAGCTGGAGGGAAAGATGAGCAGTTCTTC	14	-	-	TRBV9	TRBJ2-1
CASSAGLAGLAKNIQYF	TGCGCCAGCAGCGCCGGGTTAGCGGGGTTAGCCAAAAACATTCAGTACTTC	17	-	TRBD2	TRBV5-1	TRBJ2-4
CASSPLRRSSYNSPLHF	TGTGCCAGCAGCCCATTGCGGCGGAGCTCCTATAATTCACCCCTCCACTTT	17	-	-	TRBV11-2	TRBJ1-6
CASSQRRAGANVLTF	TGCGCCAGCAGCCAACGGCGGGCTGGGGCCAACGTCCTGACTTTC	15	-	-	TRBV4-1	TRBJ2-6
CATSNKGVGLGTEAFF	TGTGCCACCAGCAACAAGGGAGTTGGGTTAGGCACTGAAGCTTTCTTT	16	once	-	TRBV15	TRBJ1-1
CASSGTYSNQPQHF	TGTGCCAGCAGTGGGACTTATAGCAATCAGCCCCAGCATTTT	14	-	-	TRBV28	TRBJ1-5
CASSPDRYQPQHF	TGTGCCAGCAGTCCCGACAGGTACCAGCCCCAGCATTTT	13	-	-	TRBV27	TRBJ1-5
CASSPRQLGAFF	TGTGCCAGCAGCCCGAGACAGTTGGGTGCTTTCTTT	12	-	-	TRBV7-9	TRBJ1-1
CASSLAPQFEQYF	TGTGCCAGCAGCTTAGCGCCACAGTTCGAGCAGTACTTC	13	-	-	TRBV7-9	TRBJ2-7
CASSIFQETQYF	TGTGCCAGCAGCATATTTCAAGAGACCCAGTACTTC	12	-	-	TRBV13	TRBJ2-5
CASSQVLGGATEAFF	TGTGCCAGCAGCCAAGTCCTCGGAGGGGCCACTGAAGCTTTCTTT	15	-	-	TRBV4-2	TRBJ1-1
CASAIGTEAFF	TGTGCCAGCGCTATTGGCACTGAAGCTTTCTTT	11	few	-	TRBV6-5	TRBJ1-1
CASSFAGEYNEQFF	TGTGCCAGCAGCTTTGCCGGGGAATACAATGAGCAGTTCTTC	14	-	-	TRBV11-2	TRBJ2-1
CASNTPGGEQFF	TGTGCCAGCAACACCCCAGGGGGTGAGCAGTTCTTC	12	-	TRBD1	TRBV9	TRBJ2-1
CASSLTGPGQGSGANGLTF	TGCGCCAGCAGCTTGACTGGACCGGGACAGGGAAGTGGGGCCAACGGCCTGACTTTC	19	-	TRBD1	TRBV5-1	TRBJ2-6
CAISAGVGDEQYF	TGTGCCATCAGTGCGGGGGTCGGGGACGAGCAGTACTTC	13	-	-	TRBV10-3	TRBJ2-7
CASSFPGQGYEQYF	TGTGCCAGCAGCTTCCCCGGACAGGGTTACGAGCAGTACTTC	14	-	TRBD1	TRBV11-2	TRBJ2-7
CASSPDRGSSNEKLFF	TGTGCCAGCTCACCCGACAGGGGGTCTTCTAATGAAAAACTGTTTTTT	16	few	TRBD1	TRBV18	TRBJ1-4
CASSLGTEVNTEAFF	TGTGCCAGCAGCTTAGGGACAGAGGTGAACACTGAAGCTTTCTTT	15	-	-	TRBV7-6	TRBJ1-1
CSVEVGTGSWTEAFF	TGCAGCGTTGAGGTGGGGACAGGGAGTTGGACTGAAGCTTTCTTT	15	-	TRBD1	TRBV29-1	TRBJ1-1
CASSLPVSDTQYF	TGTGCCAGTAGTTTACCGGTTTCAGATACGCAGTATTTT	13	few	-	TRBV19	TRBJ2-3
CASSYSTGANEKLFF	TGTGCCAGCAGTTACTCGACAGGGGCTAACGAAAAACTGTTTTTT	15	-	TRBD1	TRBV6-6	TRBJ1-4
CASSTQGSGANVLTF	TGTGCCAGCAGTACACAGGGGTCTGGGGCCAACGTCCTGACTTTC	15	once	TRBD1	TRBV28	TRBJ2-6
CASSLSGVHNGYTF	TGTGCCAGCAGCTTATCCGGGGTACACAATGGCTACACCTTC	14	few	-	TRBV7-9	TRBJ1-2
CASSLAQVSSYNEQFF	TGTGCCAGCAGCTTAGCGCAGGTTAGCTCCTACAATGAGCAGTTCTTC	16	-	-	TRBV7-9	TRBJ2-1
CASTFNEKLFF	TGTGCCAGCACCTTTAATGAAAAACTGTTTTTT	11	-	-	TRBV6-1	TRBJ1-4
CASSYFGQAWAPGNTIYF	TGTGCCAGCAGCTACTTCGGACAGGCCTGGGCCCCTGGAAACACCATATATTTT	18	-	TRBD1	TRBV5-4	TRBJ1-3
CSVREETNYGYTF	TGCAGCGTGAGGGAGGAAACTAACTATGGCTACACCTTC	13	once	-	TRBV29-1	TRBJ1-2
CASSYKGVAFF	TGTGCCAGCAGTTATAAGGGGGTAGCTTTCTTT	11	-	-	TRBV6-1	TRBJ1-1
CASSLGQGVVDTEAFF	TGTGCCAGCAGCTTGGGACAGGGAGTAGTTGACACTGAAGCTTTCTTT	16	-	TRBD1	TRBV5-4	TRBJ1-1
CASSPPGQERNIQYF	TGCGCCAGCAGTCCACCGGGACAGGAACGGAACATTCAGTACTTC	15	-	TRBD1	TRBV23-1	TRBJ2-4
CASSITGGASYEQYF	TGTGCCAGCAGCATCACAGGGGGTGCTTCCTACGAGCAGTACTTC	15	-	TRBD1	TRBV11-2	TRBJ2-7
CASSVEITGGSGNTIYF	TGTGCCAGCAGCGTAGAAATAACAGGGGGCTCTGGAAACACCATATATTTT	17	-	TRBD1	TRBV9	TRBJ1-3